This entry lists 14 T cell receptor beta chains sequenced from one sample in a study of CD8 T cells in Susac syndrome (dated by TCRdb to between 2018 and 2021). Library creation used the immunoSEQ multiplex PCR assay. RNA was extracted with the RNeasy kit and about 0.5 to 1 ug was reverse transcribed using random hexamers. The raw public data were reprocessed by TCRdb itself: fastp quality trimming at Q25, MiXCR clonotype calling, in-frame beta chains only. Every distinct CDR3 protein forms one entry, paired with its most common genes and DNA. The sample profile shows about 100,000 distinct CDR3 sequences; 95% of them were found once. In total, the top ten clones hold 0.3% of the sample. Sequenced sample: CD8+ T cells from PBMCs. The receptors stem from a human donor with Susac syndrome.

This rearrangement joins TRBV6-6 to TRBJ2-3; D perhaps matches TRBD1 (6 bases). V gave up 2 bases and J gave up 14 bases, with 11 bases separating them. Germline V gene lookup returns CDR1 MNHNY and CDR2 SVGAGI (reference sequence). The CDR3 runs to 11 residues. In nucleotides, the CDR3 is TGTGCCAGCAGTTACGGGGCAGGGGTGTATTTT. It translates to CASSYGAGVYF.

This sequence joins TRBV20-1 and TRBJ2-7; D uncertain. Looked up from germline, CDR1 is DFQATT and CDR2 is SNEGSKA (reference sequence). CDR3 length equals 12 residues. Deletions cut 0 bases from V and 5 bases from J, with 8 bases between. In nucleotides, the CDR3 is TGCAGTGCTAGAGATGAGTCCCACGAGCAGTACTTC. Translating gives CSARDESHEQYF.

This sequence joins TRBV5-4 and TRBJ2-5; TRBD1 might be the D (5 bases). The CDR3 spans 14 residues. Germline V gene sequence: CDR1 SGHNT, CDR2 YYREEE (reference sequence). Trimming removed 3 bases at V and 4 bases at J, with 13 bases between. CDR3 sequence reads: CASSSQVGRETQYF. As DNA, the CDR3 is TGTGCCAGCAGCTCCCAGGTGGGGCGAGAGACCCAGTACTTC.

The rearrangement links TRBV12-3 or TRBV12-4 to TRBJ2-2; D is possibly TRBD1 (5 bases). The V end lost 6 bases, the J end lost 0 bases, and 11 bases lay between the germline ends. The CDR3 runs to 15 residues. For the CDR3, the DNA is TGTGCCAGCAGGCCAGGGAAAACGAACACCGGGGAGCTGTTTTTT. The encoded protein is CASRPGKTNTGELFF.

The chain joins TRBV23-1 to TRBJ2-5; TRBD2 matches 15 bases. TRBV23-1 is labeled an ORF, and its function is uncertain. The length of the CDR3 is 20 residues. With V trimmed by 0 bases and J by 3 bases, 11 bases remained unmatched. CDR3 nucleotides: TGCGCCAGCAGTCAATCGAACGGGACTAGCGGGAGGAACCGAAAAGAGACCCAGTACTTC. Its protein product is CASSQSNGTSGRNRKETQYF.

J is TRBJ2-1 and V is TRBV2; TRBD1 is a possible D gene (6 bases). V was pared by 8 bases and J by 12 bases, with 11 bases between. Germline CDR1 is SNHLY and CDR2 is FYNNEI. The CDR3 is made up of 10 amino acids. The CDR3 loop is CASLGGSQFF. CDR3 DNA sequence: TGTGCCAGCTTAGGGGGTTCGCAGTTCTTC.

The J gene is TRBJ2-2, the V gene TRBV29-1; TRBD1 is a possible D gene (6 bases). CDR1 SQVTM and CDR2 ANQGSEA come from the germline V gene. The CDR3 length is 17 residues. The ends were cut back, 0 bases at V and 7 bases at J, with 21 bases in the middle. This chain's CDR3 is CSVEDRSRGRGDGELFF. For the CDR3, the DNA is TGCAGCGTTGAAGATCGATCCCGTGGCAGGGGAGACGGGGAGCTGTTTTTT.

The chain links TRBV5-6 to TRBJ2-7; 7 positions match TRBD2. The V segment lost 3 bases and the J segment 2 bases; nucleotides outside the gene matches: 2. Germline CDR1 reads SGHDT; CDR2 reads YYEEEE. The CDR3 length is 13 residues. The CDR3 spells CASSSGTTYEQYF. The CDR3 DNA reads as TGTGCCAGCAGCTCCGGGACTACCTACGAGCAGTACTTC.

The CDR3 DNA reads as TGTGCCAGCAGGAGCGGGAGTGGGTATGAGCAGTTCTTC. Its protein is CASRSGSGYEQFF. J is TRBJ2-1 and V is TRBV12-3 or TRBV12-4, with 8 bases aligning to TRBD2. The CDR3 is 13 residues long. V was clipped by 6 bases and J by 8 bases; unmatched bases: 6.

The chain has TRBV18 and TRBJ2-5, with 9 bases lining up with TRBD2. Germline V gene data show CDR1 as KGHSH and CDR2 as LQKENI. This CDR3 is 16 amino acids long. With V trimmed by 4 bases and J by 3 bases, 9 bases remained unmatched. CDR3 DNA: TGTGCCAGCTCACTGGATGTTAGCGGGAGAGAAGAGACCCAGTACTTC. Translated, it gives CASSLDVSGREETQYF. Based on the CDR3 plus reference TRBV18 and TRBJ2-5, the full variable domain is NAGVMQNPRHLVRRRGQEARLRCSPMKGHSHVYWYRQLPEEGLKFMVYLQKENIIDESGMPKERFSAEFPKEGPSILRIQQVVRGDSAAYFCASSLDVSGREETQYFGPGTRLLVL.

The CDR3 nucleotides read TGTGCCAGCAGTGGGTCGACCCAGTACTTC. Translated: CASSGSTQYF. This chain joins TRBV2 and TRBJ2-5; unclear D gene. Germline V lookup: CDR1 SNHLY, CDR2 FYNNEI. Trimming took off 4 bases at V and 7 bases at J, with 4 bases between the two ends. The CDR3 is 10 residues long.

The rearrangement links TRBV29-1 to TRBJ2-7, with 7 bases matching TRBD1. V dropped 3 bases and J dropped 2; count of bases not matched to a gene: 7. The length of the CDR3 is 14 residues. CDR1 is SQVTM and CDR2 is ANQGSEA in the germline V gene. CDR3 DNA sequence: TGCAGCGTTGACCCGGGACAGCCTCCCTACGAGCAGTACTTC. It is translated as CSVDPGQPPYEQYF.

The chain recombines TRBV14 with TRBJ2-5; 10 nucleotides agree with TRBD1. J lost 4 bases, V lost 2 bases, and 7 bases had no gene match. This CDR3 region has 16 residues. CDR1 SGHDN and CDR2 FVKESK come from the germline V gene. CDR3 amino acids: CASSQRSWTGGETQYF. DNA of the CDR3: TGTGCCAGCAGCCAACGATCCTGGACAGGGGGAGAGACCCAGTACTTC.

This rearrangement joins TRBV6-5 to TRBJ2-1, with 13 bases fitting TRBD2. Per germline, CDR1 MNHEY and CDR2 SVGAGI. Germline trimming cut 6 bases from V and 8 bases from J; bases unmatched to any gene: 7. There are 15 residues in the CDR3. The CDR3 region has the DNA TGTGCCAGCAGCCGGACTAGCGGGAGTGTCGATGAGCAGTTCTTC. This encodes CASSRTSGSVDEQFF.